This passage covers 18 T cell receptor beta chains from one sample sequenced in a study of cytomegalovirus exposure and HLA in healthy donors. Primers for the PCR totalled 60 Vbeta and 13 Jbeta. The repertoire was sequenced with immunoSEQ multiplex PCR; TCRdb's copy has only in-frame clones and lacks some. The sample has more than 110,000 clones, 70% seen once; the top ten hold approximately 1.8%. Sequencing was performed on PBMCs. The receptors come from a woman aged 25 to 45 in good health and CMV-seronegative.

CDR3 in DNA: TGTGCCAGCAGCCCCGCCAGGTTGAACACTGAAGCTTTCTTT. It encodes CASSPARLNTEAFF. The chain uses TRBV28 and TRBJ1-1, with D hard to call. There are 14 residues in the CDR3. The germline CDR1 and CDR2 sequences are MDHEN and SYDVKM. V lost 6 bases and J lost 0, with 11 bases in between.

This chain links TRBV6-6 with TRBJ1-5, with D possibly matching TRBD1 (5 bases). V lost 6 bases and J 3 bases, leaving 18 bases between the germline ends. Germline CDR1 is MNHNY and CDR2 is SVGAGI (reference sequence). The CDR3 contains 16 residues. CDR3 sequence: CASRTLGEGDNQPQHF. CDR3 DNA: TGTGCCAGCAGGACCCTAGGAGAAGGGGACAATCAGCCCCAGCATTTT.

In this sample, this clone turned up a few times. This rearrangement joins TRBV18 to TRBJ1-2, with TRBD1 matching over 10 bases. Germline V gene lookup returns CDR1 KGHSH and CDR2 LQKENI. The V segment lost 3 bases and the J segment 8 bases; nucleotides outside the gene matches: 3. This CDR3 has 13 amino acids. In DNA form, the CDR3 reads TGTGCCAGCTCACCCGGGACAGGGGTCGGCTACACCTTC. Protein product: CASSPGTGVGYTF.

The gene calls are TRBV4-2 and TRBJ2-3; D not certain. CDR3 length equals 14 residues. Trimming took 2 bases from V and 0 from J, leaving 6 bases between them. Per germline, CDR1 LGHNA and CDR2 YNFKEQ. DNA of the CDR3: TGTGCCAGCAGCCAATTGACTAGCACAGATACGCAGTATTTT. This encodes CASSQLTSTDTQYF.

The genes are TRBV6-6 and TRBJ2-5, with 10 nucleotides matching TRBD2. There are 14 residues in the CDR3. The junction had 5 bases not matched to a gene; V was cut back by 6 bases and J by 4 bases. Germline V gene lookup returns CDR1 MNHNY and CDR2 SVGAGI (reference sequence). CDR3 bases: TGTGCCAGCAGGAGCGGGGGGGAGTCAGAGACCCAGTACTTC. This sequence encodes CASRSGGESETQYF.

This rearrangement joins TRBV5-4 to TRBJ2-5; 9 bases match TRBD2. The length of the CDR3 is 16 residues. Germline V CDR1 and CDR2: SGHNT, YYREEE (reference sequence). The junction had 11 bases not matched to a gene; V was cut back by 4 bases and J by 4 bases. In DNA, the CDR3 is TGTGCCAGCAGCATTCCTAGCGGGACCGCCGGAGAGACCCAGTACTTC. Protein: CASSIPSGTAGETQYF.

V usage is TRBV14 and J usage is TRBJ2-7, with D possibly matching TRBD2 (5 bases). The CDR3 has 14 amino acids. V was trimmed by 4 bases and J by 0 bases, leaving 10 bases between them. Looked up from germline, CDR1 is SGHDN and CDR2 is FVKESK. CDR3: CASSLGLPSYEQYF. The CDR3 bases are TGTGCCAGCAGCCTAGGACTCCCCTCCTACGAGCAGTACTTC. The complete variable domain, with remaining parts taken from reference TRBV14 and TRBJ2-7, reads EAGVTQFPSHSVIEKGQTVTLRCDPISGHDNLYWYRRVMGKEIKFLLHFVKESKQDESGMPNNRFLAERTGGTYSTLKVQPAELEDSGVYFCASSLGLPSYEQYFGPGTRLTVT.

The chain uses TRBV28 and TRBJ1-2; 7 positions match TRBD1. Germline CDR1 is MDHEN and CDR2 is SYDVKM. J lost 4 bases, V lost 6 bases, and 2 bases had no gene match. The CDR3 spans 12 residues. The chain's CDR3 is CASRPGGYGYTF. The DNA for the CDR3 is TGTGCCAGCAGGCCAGGGGGCTATGGCTACACCTTC.

The genes are TRBV5-4 and TRBJ1-1; D unclear. The CDR3 runs 12 residues. Trimming removed 7 bases from V and 5 bases from J, with 12 bases in between. The germline V gene has CDR1 SGHNT and CDR2 YYREEE (reference sequence). The CDR3 DNA sequence: TGTGCCAGCGGGAAAGGCGGGACTGAAGCTTTCTTT. Its protein product is CASGKGGTEAFF.

V usage is TRBV18 and J usage is TRBJ2-7, with TRBD2 matching over 12 bases. Germline CDR1 KGHSH, CDR2 LQKENI. The CDR3 loop spans 14 amino acids. V was pared by 5 bases and J by 5 bases, with 4 bases of the junction left unmatched. As DNA, the CDR3 is TGTGCCAGCTCAGCCCGACTAGCGGGAGACGAGCAGTACTTC. Translating it yields CASSARLAGDEQYF.

The V call is TRBV7-9, the J call TRBJ2-3, with D maybe TRBD1 (6 bases). Germline values: CDR1 SEHNR, CDR2 FQNEAQ (reference sequence). Trimming took off 1 base at V and 5 bases at J, with 10 bases between the two ends. The CDR3 spans 14 residues. The CDR3 nucleotides are TGTGCCAGCAGCTTAGGGTCAGGGGTAGATACGCAGTATTTT. It yields the protein CASSLGSGVDTQYF.

This clone was seen just once. The rearrangement joins TRBV30 to TRBJ1-2, with D possibly matching TRBD1 (5 bases). Looked up from germline, CDR1 is GTSNPN and CDR2 is SVGIG (reference sequence). Trimming pared 1 base from V and 2 bases from J, leaving 17 bases between. CDR3 length equals 16 residues. The CDR3 loop is CAWSGGNSDRNYGYTF. The CDR3 DNA sequence: TGTGCCTGGAGTGGGGGAAACAGCGACAGAAACTATGGCTACACCTTC.

The V gene is TRBV6-5, the J gene TRBJ2-1; D might be TRBD2 (5 bases). Per germline, CDR1 MNHEY and CDR2 SVGAGI. There are 14 residues in the CDR3. Trimming took 2 bases from V and 3 from J, leaving 8 bases between them. The CDR3 DNA is TGTGCCAGCAGTTACGGTGGACTCTACAATGAGCAGTTCTTC. Translation gives CASSYGGLYNEQFF.

V is TRBV30 and J is TRBJ1-5, with D possibly being TRBD1 (6 bases). Trimming removed 5 bases from V and 5 bases from J, with 13 bases in between. CDR1 GTSNPN and CDR2 SVGIG come from the germline V gene (reference sequence). There are 13 residues in the CDR3. CDR3 sequence (DNA): TGTGCCTGGGAAACAGGGCTAGATCAGCCCCAGCATTTT. Translation gives CAWETGLDQPQHF.

This rearrangement joins TRBV29-1 to TRBJ2-5; D gene ambiguous. V was pared by 4 bases and J by 1 base, with 7 bases between. The CDR3 loop spans 12 amino acids. Per germline, CDR1 SQVTM and CDR2 ANQGSEA. CDR3 bases: TGCAGCGTTGTTGCGGTCCAAGAGACCCAGTACTTC. Its protein product is CSVVAVQETQYF.

The genes are TRBV6-6 and TRBJ2-7; TRBD1 might be the D (5 bases). The germline gives CDR1 MNHNY, CDR2 SVGAGI (reference sequence). Trimming took off 0 bases at V and 5 bases at J, with 14 bases between the two ends. This CDR3 has 15 residues. The CDR3 here is CASSYSIPGSHEQYV. In DNA, the CDR3 is TGTGCCAGCAGTTACTCGATTCCAGGGTCCCACGAGCAGTACGTC.

The V and J genes are TRBV4-1 and TRBJ2-7, with D tentatively TRBD1 (6 bases). The V end was cut by 0 bases, the J end by 7 bases, with 16 bases between. The CDR3 length is 15 residues. Germline values: CDR1 MGHRA, CDR2 YSYEKL. DNA for the CDR3: TGCGCCAGCAGCCAAGATGGGGACATCCTCAGGGAGCAGTACTTC. As protein: CASSQDGDILREQYF.

The genes are TRBV2 and TRBJ1-5, with 8 bases that match TRBD1. V trimming: 3 bases; J trimming: 5 bases; junction bases outside the gene matches: 3. The CDR3 has 14 amino acids. Germline values: CDR1 SNHLY, CDR2 FYNNEI. The CDR3 DNA is TGTGCCAGCAGTGATCAGACAGGGGATCAGCCCCAGCATTTT. It specifies CASSDQTGDQPQHF.